This TCR beta chain was identified in a study of monozygotic twins with inflammatory bowel disease. Study-level findings and limits: For IBD patients, clonotypes shared with others were fewer than for healthy twins, especially with disease activity. Repertoires of patients may have been made more variable by differing immunosuppressive treatments.

To note about this clonotype: Its antigen remains unidentified.

Germline V gene sequence: CDR1 SQVTM, CDR2 ANQGSEA. This CDR3 spans 14 amino acids. TCR libraries were prepared from 3,000 to 4,500 ng total RNA each. TCRdb re-called the 5' RACE reads and shows each CDR3 protein once, DNA omitted. This sample's table reports under 200,000 distinct CDR3 sequences. The source material was blood. The origin of this receptor is a human donor with ulcerative colitis or Crohn's disease, or a healthy co-twin of an affected twin (not recorded which). The chain carries TRBV29-1 and TRBJ2-2. The CDR3 spells CSVTGLGNTGELFF.